The 25 T cell receptor beta chains given below trace back to one sample, sequenced in a study of PD-1 and CTLA-4 blockade in melanoma. Some clones are missing from TCRdb's copy, which holds only in-frame ones; the method was immunoSEQ multiplex PCR. The sample holds tens of thousands of clones, 85% to 95% seen once. Sample: CD8+ T cells from peripheral blood, taken from a patient given anti-PD-1 treatment. The receptors here all came from a human donor with melanoma.

The CDR3 bases are TGTGCCAGCAGCTTAGCGGACTCTGGGGCCAACGTCCTGACTTTC. Translating it yields CASSLADSGANVLTF. This chain uses TRBV7-2 with TRBJ2-6; no clear D. CDR3 size: 15 residues. Germline lookup yields CDR1 SGHTA and CDR2 FQGNSA. V lost 0 bases and J lost 0, with 3 bases in between.

Only a few counts were recorded for this clone. The chain employs TRBV11-2 and TRBJ1-5, with D tentatively TRBD1 (6 bases). V lost 3 bases, J lost 4 bases, and 10 bases lay in between. Germline loops: CDR1 SGHAT, CDR2 FQNNGV. The CDR3 has 14 amino acids. The CDR3 here is CASSFEGGNQPQHF. Written as DNA, the CDR3 is TGTGCCAGCAGCTTTGAAGGGGGGAATCAGCCCCAGCATTTT. Using reference TRBV11-2 and TRBJ1-5 for the parts outside the CDR3, the full variable domain is EAGVAQSPRYKIIEKRQSVAFWCNPISGHATLYWYQQILGQGPKLLIQFQNNGVVDDSQLPKDRFSAERLKGVDSTLKIQPAKLEDSAVYLCASSFEGGNQPQHFGDGTRLSIL.

This clone has just one count. This chain uses TRBV19 with TRBJ1-5; the match to TRBD1 covers 7 bases. Per germline, CDR1 LNHDA and CDR2 SQIVND (reference sequence). The CDR3 sequence is 16 residues long. V lost 3 bases and J lost 2; bases outside the gene matches: 7. The CDR3 region is CASSIQGEGGNQPQHF. The CDR3 DNA reads as TGTGCCAGTAGTATTCAGGGGGAAGGGGGCAATCAGCCCCAGCATTTT.

This chain connects TRBV5-4 to TRBJ2-7, with 8 bases lining up with TRBD1. Germline-derived CDR1 and CDR2 are SGHNT and YYREEE (reference sequence). The trim removed 4 bases at V and 3 bases at J, leaving 6 bases unmatched. This CDR3 is built from 14 residues. The CDR3 bases are TGTGCCAGCAGCCAGGGACAGGAGAACTACGAGCAGTACTTC. It encodes CASSQGQENYEQYF.

V and J are TRBV2 and TRBJ1-1; 11 nucleotides align to TRBD1. The V segment lost 3 bases and the J segment 0 bases; nucleotides outside the gene matches: 6. This CDR3 has 17 residues. CDR1 SNHLY and CDR2 FYNNEI come from the germline V gene. Here the CDR3 reads CASSDTDRGPMNTEAFF. In DNA, the CDR3 is TGTGCCAGCAGTGATACGGACAGGGGGCCGATGAACACTGAAGCTTTCTTT.

This chain connects TRBV18 to TRBJ1-5; D unclear. The CDR3 extends over 14 amino acids. V was trimmed by 2 bases and J by 0 bases, leaving 5 bases between them. Per the germline V gene, CDR1 is KGHSH and CDR2 is LQKENI. The CDR3 reads CASSPTDSNQPQHF. The DNA for the CDR3 is TGTGCCAGCTCACCAACAGATAGCAATCAGCCCCAGCATTTT.

A word on this clone: At one end the junction does not follow the germline gene, possibly because of a read error. Other nucleotide sequences from this sample produce the same CDR3. The chain is built from TRBV9 and TRBJ2-7, with 9 bases identical to TRBD1. Germline V gives CDR1 SGDLS, CDR2 YYNGEE. The CDR3 spans 15 residues. CDR3 in DNA: TGTGCCAGCAGTGTAGGAGGGACAGGGTATTTCGAGCAGTACTTC. Translated: CASSVGGTGYFEQYF.

The chain employs TRBV27 and TRBJ2-7, with a possible D match to TRBD2 (5 bases). This CDR3 region has 12 residues. Per the germline V gene, CDR1 is MNHEY and CDR2 is SMNVEV (reference sequence). The V and J ends lost 0 bases and 5 bases respectively, with 5 bases between them. In DNA, the CDR3 is TGTGCCAGCAGTTTATCCGGGGACGAGCAGTACTTC. Protein sequence: CASSLSGDEQYF.

In its sample, this clone was seen a few times. This chain uses TRBV4-1 with TRBJ2-7; D call uncertain. The V and J ends lost 0 bases and 4 bases respectively, with 7 bases between them. Germline lookup yields CDR1 MGHRA and CDR2 YSYEKL. The CDR3 loop spans 13 amino acids. In DNA, the CDR3 is TGCGCCAGCAGCCAAGATCCCGAGTACGAGCAGTACTTC. Translation: CASSQDPEYEQYF.

V gene TRBV19 combines with J gene TRBJ1-5, with D unresolved. The CDR3 contains 13 residues. The V end lost 6 bases, the J end lost 0 bases, and 6 bases lay between the germline ends. Germline V gene lookup returns CDR1 LNHDA and CDR2 SQIVND (reference sequence). The CDR3 is CASRLYSNQPQHF. The DNA for the CDR3 is TGTGCCAGTAGACTCTATAGCAATCAGCCCCAGCATTTT.

This clone was seen once. V is TRBV7-9 and J is TRBJ1-2, with TRBD1 identical over 7 bases. This CDR3 contains 16 residues. With 4 bases clipped from V and 0 bases from J, the junction kept 8 bases outside the gene matches. The germline V gene has CDR1 SEHNR and CDR2 FQNEAQ (reference sequence). The CDR3 reads CASSSGDREANYGYTF. CDR3 coding DNA: TGTGCCAGCAGCTCCGGGGACAGAGAGGCTAACTATGGCTACACCTTC.

The chain combines TRBV10-2 with TRBJ2-5; 9 bases are a match to TRBD2. The CDR3 contains 17 residues. The V gene's germline CDR1 is WSHSY and CDR2 SAAADI. Losses at the gene ends were 11 bases for V and 5 bases for J; bases not matched to a gene: 21. This CDR3 is CARCDTRRGGPKETQYF. The CDR3 DNA reads TGCGCCCGCTGTGACACGCGGCGGGGGGGCCCGAAGGAGACCCAGTACTTC.

V is TRBV11-2 and J is TRBJ2-7, with TRBD2 as a possible D gene (5 bases). CDR3 length equals 15 residues. Trimming shortened V by 2 bases and J by 0 bases, and 11 bases separated the two germline ends. From germline, CDR1 is SGHAT and CDR2 FQNNGV. The CDR3 sequence is CASSLSRGSSYEQYF. The DNA for the CDR3 is TGTGCCAGCAGCTTATCGCGTGGGAGCTCCTACGAGCAGTACTTC.

The rearrangement uses TRBV6-5 and TRBJ2-1; possibly TRBD1 for D (6 bases). The V gene's germline CDR1 is MNHEY and CDR2 SVGAGI. Trimming took off 5 bases at V and 9 bases at J, with 14 bases between the two ends. This CDR3 contains 13 residues. The CDR3 is CASSLHKGGEQFF. Written as DNA, the CDR3 is TGTGCCAGCAGTCTTCACAAAGGGGGTGAGCAGTTCTTC.

The V call is TRBV3-1 (or the pseudogene TRBV3-2), the J call TRBJ2-1; 8 bases are a match to TRBD1. From germline, CDR1 is LGHDT and CDR2 YNNKEL (reference sequence). This CDR3 is 17 amino acids long. V shed 0 bases and J 7 bases; nucleotides not matched to a gene: 11. CDR3 protein: CASSQEGQEVIGNEQFF. The CDR3 nucleotides are TGTGCCAGCAGCCAAGAGGGACAGGAGGTAATTGGAAATGAGCAGTTCTTC.

The chain is built from TRBV30 and TRBJ2-1; D is undetermined. CDR1 GTSNPN and CDR2 SVGIG come from the germline V gene (reference sequence). V was pared by 4 bases and J by 5 bases, with 6 bases between. CDR3 length equals 11 residues. The CDR3 coding sequence is TGTGCCTGGAATGAAAACAATGAGCAGTTCTTC. This sequence encodes CAWNENNEQFF.

This chain joins TRBV11-2 and TRBJ2-3; D may be TRBD2 (6 bases). The ends were cut back, 4 bases at V and 5 bases at J, with 10 bases in the middle. CDR1 is SGHAT, CDR2 FQNNGV, per germline. The CDR3 contains 13 residues. The CDR3 is CASSYGTQDTQYF. For the CDR3, the DNA is TGTGCCAGCAGCTACGGGACTCAAGATACGCAGTATTTT.

The chain uses TRBV6-5 and TRBJ2-5, with D tentatively TRBD2 (5 bases). The CDR3 runs 13 residues. Germline V CDR1 and CDR2: MNHEY, SVGAGI. Trimming took off 4 bases at V and 4 bases at J, with 10 bases between the two ends. Here the CDR3 DNA reads TGTGCCAGCAGTTCCGGGATGGGAGAGACCCAGTACTTC. Encoded protein: CASSSGMGETQYF.

This chain joins TRBV5-8 and TRBJ1-1; D remains ambiguous. CDR1 is SGHTS, CDR2 YDEGEE, per germline. CDR3 length: 9 amino acids. The ends were cut back, 2 bases at V and 11 bases at J, with 4 bases in the middle. The CDR3 loop is CASSFYAFF. The CDR3 DNA is TGTGCCAGCAGCTTCTACGCTTTCTTT. The full variable domain, its missing parts supplied by reference TRBV5-8 and TRBJ1-1, is EAGVTQSPTHLIKTRGQQATLRCSPISGHTSVYWYQQALGLGLQFLLWYDEGEERNRGNFPPRFSGRQFPNYSSELNVNALELEDSALYLCASSFYAFFGQGTRLTVV.

CDR3 sequence (DNA): TGTGCCAGCAGTTTACCTAACAATGAGCAGTTCTTC. Its protein is CASSLPNNEQFF. V and J are TRBV27 and TRBJ2-1, with D unclear. Trimming took 2 bases from V and 5 from J, leaving 4 bases between them. Germline CDR1 MNHEY, CDR2 SMNVEV (reference sequence). This CDR3 is 12 amino acids long.

The rearrangement joins TRBV4-2 to TRBJ2-2, with TRBD1 matching over 7 bases. Germline-derived CDR1 and CDR2 are LGHNA and YNFKEQ. The V gene end was trimmed by 0 bases and the J gene end by 7 bases; junction bases not matched to a gene: 5. The CDR3 consists of 15 residues. The CDR3 region has the DNA TGTGCCAGCAGCCAAGATCAGGGGGTGGGCGGGGAGCTGTTTTTT. This encodes CASSQDQGVGGELFF.

The chain couples TRBV27 to TRBJ2-7; a weak D match, TRBD1 (5 bases). The germline V gene has CDR1 MNHEY and CDR2 SMNVEV (reference sequence). The CDR3 sequence is 14 residues long. The V end lost 6 bases, the J end lost 3 bases, and 15 bases lay between the germline ends. Here the CDR3 DNA reads TGTGCCAGCAGCCATCTACAGGATTTCTACGAGCAGTACTTC. Protein sequence: CASSHLQDFYEQYF.

The chain couples TRBV18 to TRBJ2-7, with TRBD2 identical over 9 bases. The V gene's germline CDR1 is KGHSH and CDR2 LQKENI. V was clipped by 0 bases and J by 3 bases; unmatched bases: 6. The length of the CDR3 is 16 residues. The CDR3 here is CASSPPTSGPGYEQYF. CDR3 in DNA: TGTGCCAGCTCACCACCAACTAGCGGGCCGGGCTACGAGCAGTACTTC.

The CDR3 bases are TGTGCCAGCAGCTGGACTAGCGGGGGAGTGAACACCGGGGAGCTGTTTTTT. As protein: CASSWTSGGVNTGELFF. This chain connects TRBV5-4 to TRBJ2-2, with TRBD2 matching 13 bases. There are 17 residues in the CDR3. Germline V gives CDR1 SGHNT, CDR2 YYREEE (reference sequence). V was pared by 3 bases and J by 1 base, with 3 bases of the junction left unmatched.

The V and J genes are TRBV5-1 and TRBJ1-1; D is undetermined. The CDR3 is made up of 16 amino acids. Germline V gene data show CDR1 as SGHRS and CDR2 as YFSETQ. Trimming left V 7 bases short and J 0 bases short, with 19 bases between. The CDR3 nucleotides read TGCGCCAGCTCGGAGGGTGACGGCGGTATGAACACTGAAGCTTTCTTT. Its protein product is CASSEGDGGMNTEAFF.